The T cell receptor beta chain under discussion was sequenced for a study of T cells in Graves' hyperthyroidism and ophthalmopathy. Study details: Peripheral blood was collected at initial diagnosis, before any treatment.

Note on this clonotype: Its specificity is not known. Given a much more abundant clone one base away, this may be a read error.

The J segment lost 2 bases and the V segment lost 5 bases, leaving 10 bases of the junction unmatched. The length of the CDR3 is 16 residues. Germline CDR1 and CDR2: SEHNR and FQNEAQ (reference sequence). Notes on the study in general: It was a median around 6 months before onset that the model predicted ophthalmopathy.

RNA transcripts were the template for amplifying TCR beta CDR3 regions. An initial round of RT-PCR targeting the TCR CDR3 relied on the HTBI primer set. TCRdb re-called the multiplex PCR reads through MiXCR, storing one row per CDR3 protein. The table shows fewer than 750,000 distinct CDR3 sequences, with roughly 15% occurring only once. The sample consisted of blood. The chain joins TRBV7-9 to TRBJ2-7; 9 positions agree with TRBD2. The clonotype originates from a woman aged 45-60 years with Graves' ophthalmopathy. CDR3 sequence: CASSDQIAGETYEQYF. In DNA, the CDR3 is TGTGCCAGCAGCGACCAGATAGCGGGAGAAACCTACGAGCAGTACTTC.